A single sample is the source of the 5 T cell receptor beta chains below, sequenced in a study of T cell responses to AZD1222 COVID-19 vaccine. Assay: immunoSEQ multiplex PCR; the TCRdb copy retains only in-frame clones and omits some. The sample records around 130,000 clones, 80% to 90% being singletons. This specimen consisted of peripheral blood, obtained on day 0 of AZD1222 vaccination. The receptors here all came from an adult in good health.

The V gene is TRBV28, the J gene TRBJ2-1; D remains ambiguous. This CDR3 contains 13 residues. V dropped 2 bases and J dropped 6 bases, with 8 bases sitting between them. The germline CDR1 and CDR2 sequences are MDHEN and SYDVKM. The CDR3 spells CASSLGRVNEQFF. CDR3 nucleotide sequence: TGTGCCAGCAGTTTAGGTCGGGTCAATGAGCAGTTCTTC.

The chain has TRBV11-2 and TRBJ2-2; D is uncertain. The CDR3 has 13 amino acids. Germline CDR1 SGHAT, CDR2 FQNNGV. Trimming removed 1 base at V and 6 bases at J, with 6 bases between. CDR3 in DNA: TGTGCCAGCAGCTTAGCCCCGGCCGGGGAGCTGTTTTTT. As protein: CASSLAPAGELFF.

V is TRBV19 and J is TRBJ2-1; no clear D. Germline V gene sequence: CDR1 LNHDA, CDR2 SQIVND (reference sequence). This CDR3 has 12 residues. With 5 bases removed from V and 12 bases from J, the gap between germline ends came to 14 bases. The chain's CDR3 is CASSSSNIGQFF. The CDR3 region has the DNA TGTGCCAGTAGTTCCTCCAACATTGGGCAGTTCTTC.

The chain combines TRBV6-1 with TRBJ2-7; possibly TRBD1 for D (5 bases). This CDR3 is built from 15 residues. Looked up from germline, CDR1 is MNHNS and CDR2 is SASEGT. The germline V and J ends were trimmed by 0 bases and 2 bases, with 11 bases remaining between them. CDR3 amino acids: CASSEAPGNPYEQYF. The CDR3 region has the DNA TGTGCCAGCAGTGAAGCTCCAGGGAACCCCTACGAGCAGTACTTC.

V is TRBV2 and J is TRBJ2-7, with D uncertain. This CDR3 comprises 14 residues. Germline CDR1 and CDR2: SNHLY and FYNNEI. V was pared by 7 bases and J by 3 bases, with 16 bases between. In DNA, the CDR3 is TGTGCCAGCATTCGCCAGAAAAGCTACTACGAGCAGTACTTC. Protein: CASIRQKSYYEQYF.